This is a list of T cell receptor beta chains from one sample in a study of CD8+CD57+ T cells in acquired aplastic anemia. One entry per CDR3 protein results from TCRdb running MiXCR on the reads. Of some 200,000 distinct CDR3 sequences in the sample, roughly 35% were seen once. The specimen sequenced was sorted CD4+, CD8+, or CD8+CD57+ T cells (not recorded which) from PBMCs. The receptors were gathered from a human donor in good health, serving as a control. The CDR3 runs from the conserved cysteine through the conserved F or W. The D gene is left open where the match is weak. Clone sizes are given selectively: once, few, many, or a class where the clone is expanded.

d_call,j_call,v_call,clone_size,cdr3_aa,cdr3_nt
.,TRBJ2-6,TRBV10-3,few,CAINRGIDGPGANVLTF,TGTGCCATAAATCGAGGCATAGACGGTCCCGGGGCCAACGTCCTGACTTTC
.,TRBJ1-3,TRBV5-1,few,CASSLQGGDGNTIYF,TGCGCCAGCAGCTTGCAAGGCGGGGACGGAAACACCATATATTTT
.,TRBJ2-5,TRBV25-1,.,CASSEWGFKEETQYF,TGTGCCAGCAGTGAATGGGGGTTTAAGGAAGAGACCCAGTACTTC
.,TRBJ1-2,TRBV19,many,CASSSRGRGYGYTF,TGTGCCAGTAGTAGCCGGGGCAGGGGCTATGGCTACACCTTC
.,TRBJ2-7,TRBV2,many,CASSDPRASSTYEQYF,TGTGCCAGCAGTGATCCCCGGGCTAGTTCGACCTACGAGCAGTACTTC
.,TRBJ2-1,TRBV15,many,CATSRDLVPGKQFF,TGTGCCACCAGCAGAGATCTGGTTCCCGGGAAGCAGTTCTTC
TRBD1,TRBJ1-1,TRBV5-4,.,CASSFRQGASLNTEAFF,TGTGCCAGCAGCTTCAGACAGGGGGCTAGTCTGAACACTGAAGCTTTCTTT
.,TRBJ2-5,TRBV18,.,CASSPGSPSQETQYF,TGTGCCAGCTCACCGGGTTCACCATCTCAAGAGACCCAGTACTTC
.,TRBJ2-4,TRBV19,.,CASSTGMTFTKNIQYF,TGTGCCAGTAGTACAGGGATGACCTTTACCAAAAACATTCAGTACTTC
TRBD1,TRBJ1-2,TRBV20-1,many,CSARSPRQGDGYTF,TGCAGTGCTAGAAGCCCGAGACAGGGGGATGGCTACACCTTC
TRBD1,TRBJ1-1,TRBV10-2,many,CASIKGAVNTEAFF,TGCGCCAGCATAAAGGGGGCCGTGAACACTGAAGCTTTCTTT
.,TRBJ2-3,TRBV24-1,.,CATRATDSTDTQYF,TGTGCCACCAGGGCGACAGACAGCACAGATACGCAGTATTTT
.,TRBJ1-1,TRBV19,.,CASSPEKTYSGAFF,TGTGCCAGTAGTCCCGAGAAGACATACTCGGGAGCTTTCTTT
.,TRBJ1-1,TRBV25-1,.,CASSEYGWFF,TGTGCCAGCAGTGAATATGGGTGGTTCTTT
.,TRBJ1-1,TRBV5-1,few,CASSLDTTTWNTEAFF,TGCGCCAGCAGCTTGGACACGACGACTTGGAACACTGAAGCTTTCTTT
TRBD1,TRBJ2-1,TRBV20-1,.,CSARYGGTGRNEQFF,TGCAGTGCTAGATACGGCGGGACAGGGAGGAATGAGCAGTTCTTC
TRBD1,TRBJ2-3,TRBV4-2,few,CASSQGTGGPDTQYF,TGTGCCAGCAGCCAAGGGACAGGGGGGCCAGATACGCAGTATTTT
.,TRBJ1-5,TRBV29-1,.,CSVEFESNQPQHF,TGCAGCGTTGAATTTGAGAGCAATCAGCCCCAGCATTTT
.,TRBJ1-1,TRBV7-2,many,CASSPLGQSTEAFF,TGTGCCAGCAGCCCCCTAGGCCAATCCACTGAAGCTTTCTTT
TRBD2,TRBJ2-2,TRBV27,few,CASSSSSGMGTGELFF,TGTGCCAGCAGTTCTTCTAGCGGGATGGGCACCGGGGAGCTGTTTTTT
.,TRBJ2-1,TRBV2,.,CASSEAGSSYNEQFF,TGTGCCAGCAGTGAAGCAGGGAGCTCCTACAATGAGCAGTTCTTC
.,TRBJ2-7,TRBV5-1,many,CASSFGQDSYEQYF,TGCGCCAGCAGCTTTGGGCAGGACTCCTACGAGCAGTACTTC
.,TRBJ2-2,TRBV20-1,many,CSAMDWGNTGELFF,TGCAGTGCCATGGACTGGGGAAACACCGGGGAGCTGTTTTTT
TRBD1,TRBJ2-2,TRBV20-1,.,CSASPPGQGFGELFF,TGCAGTGCTAGCCCACCGGGACAGGGATTCGGGGAGCTGTTTTTT
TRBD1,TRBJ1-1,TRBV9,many,CASSVAPSSQGTEAFF,TGTGCCAGCAGCGTAGCCCCCAGTTCACAGGGGACTGAAGCTTTCTTT
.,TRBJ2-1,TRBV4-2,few,CASSQEDAYNEQFF,TGTGCCAGCAGCCAAGAGGACGCCTACAATGAGCAGTTCTTC